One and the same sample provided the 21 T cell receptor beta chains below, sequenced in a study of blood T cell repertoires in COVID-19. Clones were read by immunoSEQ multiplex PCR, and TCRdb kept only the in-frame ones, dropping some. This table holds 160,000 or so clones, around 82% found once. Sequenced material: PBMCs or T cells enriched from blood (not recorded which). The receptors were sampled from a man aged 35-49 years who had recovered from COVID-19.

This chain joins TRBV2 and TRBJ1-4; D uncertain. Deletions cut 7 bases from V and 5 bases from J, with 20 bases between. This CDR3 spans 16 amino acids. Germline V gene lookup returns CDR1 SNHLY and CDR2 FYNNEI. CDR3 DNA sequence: TGTGCCAGCAAGAAGGACGGCGGAGGCTCAAATGAAAAACTGTTTTTT. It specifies CASKKDGGGSNEKLFF. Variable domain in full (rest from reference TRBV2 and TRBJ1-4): EPEVTQTPSHQVTQMGQEVILRCVPISNHLYFYWYRQILGQKVEFLVSFYNNEISEKSEIFDDQFSVERPDGSNFTLKIRSTKLEDSAMYFCASKKDGGGSNEKLFFGSGTQLSVL.

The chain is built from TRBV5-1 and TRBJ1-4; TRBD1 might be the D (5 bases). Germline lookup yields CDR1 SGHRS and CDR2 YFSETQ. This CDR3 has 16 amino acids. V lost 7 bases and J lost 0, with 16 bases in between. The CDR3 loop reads CASREGVVATNEKLFF. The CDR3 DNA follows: TGCGCCAGCCGAGAAGGGGTGGTAGCAACTAATGAAAAACTGTTTTTT. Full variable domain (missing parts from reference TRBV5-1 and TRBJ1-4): KAGVTQTPRYLIKTRGQQVTLSCSPISGHRSVSWYQQTPGQGLQFLFEYFSETQRNKGNFPGRFSGRQFSNSRSEMNVSTLELGDSALYLCASREGVVATNEKLFFGSGTQLSVL.

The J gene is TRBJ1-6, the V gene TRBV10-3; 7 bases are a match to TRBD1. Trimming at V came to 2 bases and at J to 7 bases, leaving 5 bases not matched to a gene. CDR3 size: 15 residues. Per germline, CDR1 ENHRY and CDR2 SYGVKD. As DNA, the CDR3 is TGTGCCATCAGTGAGCCTCCGGGACAGAATTCACCCCTCCACTTT. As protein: CAISEPPGQNSPLHF.

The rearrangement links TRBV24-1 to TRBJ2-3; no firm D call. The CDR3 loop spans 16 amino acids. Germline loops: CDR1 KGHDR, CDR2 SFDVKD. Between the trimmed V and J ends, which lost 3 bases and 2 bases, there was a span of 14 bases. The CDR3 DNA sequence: TGTGCCACCAGTGATCCTGGGCCCATCCACACAGATACGCAGTATTTT. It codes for CATSDPGPIHTDTQYF.

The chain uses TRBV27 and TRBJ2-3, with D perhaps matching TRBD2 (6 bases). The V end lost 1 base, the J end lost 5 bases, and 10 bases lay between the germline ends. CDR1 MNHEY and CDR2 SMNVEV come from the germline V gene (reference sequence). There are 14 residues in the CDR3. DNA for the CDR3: TGTGCCAGCAGTTTATGGACCGGGGGAGATACGCAGTATTTT. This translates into CASSLWTGGDTQYF.

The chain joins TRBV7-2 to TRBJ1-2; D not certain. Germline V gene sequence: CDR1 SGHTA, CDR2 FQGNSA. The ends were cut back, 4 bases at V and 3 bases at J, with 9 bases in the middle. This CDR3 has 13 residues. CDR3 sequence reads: CASSSYQDYGYTF. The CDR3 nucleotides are TGTGCCAGCAGCTCCTATCAGGACTATGGCTACACCTTC.

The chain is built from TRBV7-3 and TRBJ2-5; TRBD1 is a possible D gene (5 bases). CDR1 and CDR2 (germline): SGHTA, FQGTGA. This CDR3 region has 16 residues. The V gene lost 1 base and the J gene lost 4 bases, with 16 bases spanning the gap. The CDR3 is CASSLNGGRVRETQYF. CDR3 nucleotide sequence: TGTGCCAGCAGCTTAAACGGTGGCAGGGTGAGAGAGACCCAGTACTTC.

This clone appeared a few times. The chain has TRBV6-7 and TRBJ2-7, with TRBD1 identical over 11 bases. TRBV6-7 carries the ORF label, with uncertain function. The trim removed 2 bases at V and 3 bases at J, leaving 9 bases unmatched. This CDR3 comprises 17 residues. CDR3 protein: CASSYDPGQGGVYEQYF. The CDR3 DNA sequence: TGTGCCAGCAGTTACGATCCGGGACAGGGGGGTGTCTACGAGCAGTACTTC.

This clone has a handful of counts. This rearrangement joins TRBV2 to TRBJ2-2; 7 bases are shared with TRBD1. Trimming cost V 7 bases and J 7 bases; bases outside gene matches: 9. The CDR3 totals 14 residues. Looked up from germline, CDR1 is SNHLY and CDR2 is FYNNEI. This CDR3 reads CASTTGKGFGELFF. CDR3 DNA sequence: TGTGCCAGCACGACAGGGAAAGGGTTCGGGGAGCTGTTTTTT.

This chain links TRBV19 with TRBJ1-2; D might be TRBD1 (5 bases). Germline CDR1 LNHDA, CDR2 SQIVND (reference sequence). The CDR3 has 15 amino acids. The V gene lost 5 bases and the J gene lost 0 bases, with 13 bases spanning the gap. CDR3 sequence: CASSLKQGSNYGYTF. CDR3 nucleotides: TGTGCCAGTAGTCTTAAGCAGGGTTCTAACTATGGCTACACCTTC.

DNA of the CDR3: TGTGCCAGCAGCCTCCAACGGGACAGCTATGGCTACACCTTC. This gives the protein CASSLQRDSYGYTF. V usage is TRBV7-2 and J usage is TRBJ1-2; 7 nucleotides match TRBD1. CDR3 length: 14 residues. V lost 5 bases and J lost 4; bases outside the gene matches: 7. Germline V gene lookup returns CDR1 SGHTA and CDR2 FQGNSA.

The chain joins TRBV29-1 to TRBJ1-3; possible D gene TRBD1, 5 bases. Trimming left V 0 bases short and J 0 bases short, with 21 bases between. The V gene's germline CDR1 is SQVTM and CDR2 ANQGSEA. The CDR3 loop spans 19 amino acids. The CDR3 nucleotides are TGCAGCGTTGAAGATCTAACGTCTGGGGCGAGGAGCTCTGGAAACACCATATATTTT. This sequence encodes CSVEDLTSGARSSGNTIYF.

Here the CDR3 reads CASSLAGAGANVLTF. DNA of the CDR3: TGCGCCAGCAGCTTGGCAGGGGCTGGGGCCAACGTCCTGACTTTC. The gene calls are TRBV5-1 and TRBJ2-6, with D tentatively TRBD1 (6 bases). V lost 0 bases and J 2 bases, leaving 6 bases between the germline ends. This CDR3 spans 15 amino acids. Germline lookup yields CDR1 SGHRS and CDR2 YFSETQ.

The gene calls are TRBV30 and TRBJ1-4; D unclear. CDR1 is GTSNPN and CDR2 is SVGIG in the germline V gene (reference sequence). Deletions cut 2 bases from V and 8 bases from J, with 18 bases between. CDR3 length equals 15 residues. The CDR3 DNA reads TGTGCCTGGAGTCACCCGGGAATTGGGCCAGAAAAACTGTTTTTT. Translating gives CAWSHPGIGPEKLFF.

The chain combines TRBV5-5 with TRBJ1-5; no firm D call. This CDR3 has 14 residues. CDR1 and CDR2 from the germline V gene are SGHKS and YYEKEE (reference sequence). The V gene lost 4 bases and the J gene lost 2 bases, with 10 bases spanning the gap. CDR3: CASSPLGGNQPQHF. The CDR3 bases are TGTGCCAGCAGCCCGCTCGGAGGCAATCAGCCCCAGCATTTT.

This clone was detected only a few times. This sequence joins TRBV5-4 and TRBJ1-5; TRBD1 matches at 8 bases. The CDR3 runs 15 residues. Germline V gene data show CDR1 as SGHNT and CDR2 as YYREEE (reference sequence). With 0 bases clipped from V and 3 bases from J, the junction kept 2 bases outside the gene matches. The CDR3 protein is CASSLGTGPNQPQHF. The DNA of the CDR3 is TGTGCCAGCAGCTTGGGGACAGGGCCCAATCAGCCCCAGCATTTT.

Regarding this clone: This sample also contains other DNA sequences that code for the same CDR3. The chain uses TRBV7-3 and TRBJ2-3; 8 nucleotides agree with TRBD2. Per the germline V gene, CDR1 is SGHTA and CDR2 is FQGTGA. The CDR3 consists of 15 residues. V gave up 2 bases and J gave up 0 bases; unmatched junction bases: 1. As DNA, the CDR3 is TGTGCCAGCAGCTTATTAGCGGGGAGCACAGATACGCAGTATTTT. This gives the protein CASSLLAGSTDTQYF.

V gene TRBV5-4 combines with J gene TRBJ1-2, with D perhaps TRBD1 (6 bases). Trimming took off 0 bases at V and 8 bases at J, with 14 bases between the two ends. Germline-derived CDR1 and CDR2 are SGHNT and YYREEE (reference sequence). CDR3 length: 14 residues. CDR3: CASSLVLGGDGYTF. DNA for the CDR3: TGTGCCAGCAGCTTGGTGTTAGGGGGGGACGGCTACACCTTC.

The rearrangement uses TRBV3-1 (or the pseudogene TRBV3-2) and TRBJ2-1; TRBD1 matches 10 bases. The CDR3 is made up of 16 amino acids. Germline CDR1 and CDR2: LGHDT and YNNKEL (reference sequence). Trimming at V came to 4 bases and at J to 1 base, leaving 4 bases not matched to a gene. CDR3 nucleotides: TGTGCCAGCAGCCGCCGGACAGGGGGATCCTACAATGAGCAGTTCTTC. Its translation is CASSRRTGGSYNEQFF.

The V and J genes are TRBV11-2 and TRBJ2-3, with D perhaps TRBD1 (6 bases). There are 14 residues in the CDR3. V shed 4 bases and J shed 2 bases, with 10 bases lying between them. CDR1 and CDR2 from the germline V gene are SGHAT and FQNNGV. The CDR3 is CASSSQGITDTQYF. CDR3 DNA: TGTGCCAGCAGCTCCCAGGGGATCACAGATACGCAGTATTTT.

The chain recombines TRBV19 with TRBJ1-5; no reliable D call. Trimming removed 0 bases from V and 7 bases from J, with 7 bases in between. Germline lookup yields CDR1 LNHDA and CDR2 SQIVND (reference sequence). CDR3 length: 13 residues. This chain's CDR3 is CASSIEEGQPQHF. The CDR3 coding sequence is TGTGCCAGTAGTATAGAGGAGGGCCAGCCCCAGCATTTT.